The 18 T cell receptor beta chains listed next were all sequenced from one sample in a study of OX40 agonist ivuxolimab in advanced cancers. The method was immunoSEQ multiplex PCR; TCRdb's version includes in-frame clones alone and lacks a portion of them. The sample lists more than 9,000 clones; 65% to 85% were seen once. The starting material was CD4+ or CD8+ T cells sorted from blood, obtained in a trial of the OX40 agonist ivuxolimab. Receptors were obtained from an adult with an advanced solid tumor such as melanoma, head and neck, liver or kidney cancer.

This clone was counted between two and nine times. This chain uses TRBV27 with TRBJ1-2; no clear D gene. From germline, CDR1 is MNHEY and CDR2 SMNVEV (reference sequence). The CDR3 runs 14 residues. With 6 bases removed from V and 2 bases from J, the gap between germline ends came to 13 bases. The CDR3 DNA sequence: TGTGCCAGCAGCCCTTTCACCGGGAACTATGGCTACACCTTC. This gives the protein CASSPFTGNYGYTF.

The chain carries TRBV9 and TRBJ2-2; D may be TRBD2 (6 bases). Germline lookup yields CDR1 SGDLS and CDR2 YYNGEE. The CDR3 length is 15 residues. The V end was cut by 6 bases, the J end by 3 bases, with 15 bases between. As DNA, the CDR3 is TGTGCCAGCAAAGACCCGGGAGCCGACACCGGGGAGCTGTTTTTT. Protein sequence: CASKDPGADTGELFF.

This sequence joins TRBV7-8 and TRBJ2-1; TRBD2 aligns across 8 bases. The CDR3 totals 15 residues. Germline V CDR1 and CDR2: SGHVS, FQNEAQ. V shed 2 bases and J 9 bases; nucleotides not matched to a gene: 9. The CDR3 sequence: CASSLSRGAQFEQFF. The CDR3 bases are TGTGCCAGCAGCTTATCGCGGGGGGCCCAGTTTGAGCAGTTCTTC.

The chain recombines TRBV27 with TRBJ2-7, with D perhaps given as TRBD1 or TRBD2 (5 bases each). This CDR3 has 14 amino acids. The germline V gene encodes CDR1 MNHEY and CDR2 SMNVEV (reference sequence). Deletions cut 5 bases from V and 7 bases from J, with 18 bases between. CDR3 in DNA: TGTGCCAGCAGTGATGCGGGCCCACAGGAAGAGCAGTACTTC. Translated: CASSDAGPQEEQYF.

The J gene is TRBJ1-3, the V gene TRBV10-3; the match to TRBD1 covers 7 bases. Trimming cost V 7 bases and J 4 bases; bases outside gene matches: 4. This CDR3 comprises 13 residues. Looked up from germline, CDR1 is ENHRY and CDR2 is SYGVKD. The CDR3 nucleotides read TGTGCCATCAACGACAGGGAGGGAAACACCATATATTTT. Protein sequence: CAINDREGNTIYF.

In nucleotides, the CDR3 is TGTGCCAGCAGTTACGTCGGCGGGGGTGAAAAACTGTTTTTT. This translates into CASSYVGGGEKLFF. The J gene is TRBJ1-4, the V gene TRBV6-5, with a tentative D call TRBD1 (5 bases). This CDR3 has 14 amino acids. Germline assignment: CDR1 MNHEY and CDR2 SVGAGI. The V and J ends lost 2 bases and 7 bases respectively, with 11 bases between them.

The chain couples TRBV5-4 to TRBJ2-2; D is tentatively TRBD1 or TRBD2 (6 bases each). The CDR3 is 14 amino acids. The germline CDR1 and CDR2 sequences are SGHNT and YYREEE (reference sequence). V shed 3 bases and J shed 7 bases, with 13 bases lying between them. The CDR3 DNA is TGTGCCAGCAGCTCCCGGGGGCTTATCGGGGAGCTGTTTTTT. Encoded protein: CASSSRGLIGELFF.

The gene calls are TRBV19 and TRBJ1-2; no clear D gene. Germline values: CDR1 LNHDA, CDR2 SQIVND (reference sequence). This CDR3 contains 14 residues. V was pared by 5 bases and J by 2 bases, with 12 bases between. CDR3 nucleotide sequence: TGTGCCAGTAGTCCCGGAACAGAGAACTATGGCTACACCTTC. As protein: CASSPGTENYGYTF.

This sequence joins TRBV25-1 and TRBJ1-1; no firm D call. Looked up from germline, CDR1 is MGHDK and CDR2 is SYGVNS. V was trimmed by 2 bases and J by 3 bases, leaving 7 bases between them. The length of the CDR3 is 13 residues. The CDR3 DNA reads TGTGCCAGCAGTGAAGACGGCGACACTGAAGCTTTCTTT. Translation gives CASSEDGDTEAFF.

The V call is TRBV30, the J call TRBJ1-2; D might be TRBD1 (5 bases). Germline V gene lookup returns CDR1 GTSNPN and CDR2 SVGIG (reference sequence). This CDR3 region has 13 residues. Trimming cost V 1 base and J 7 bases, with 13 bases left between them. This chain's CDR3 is CAWSGWQGSGYTF. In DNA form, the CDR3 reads TGTGCCTGGAGTGGGTGGCAGGGCAGTGGCTACACCTTC. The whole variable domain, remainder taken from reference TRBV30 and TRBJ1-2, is SQTIHQWPATLVQPVGSPLSLECTVEGTSNPNLYWYRQAAGRGLQLLFYSVGIGQISSEVPQNLSASRPQDRQFILSSKKLLLSDSGFYLCAWSGWQGSGYTFGSGTRLTVV.

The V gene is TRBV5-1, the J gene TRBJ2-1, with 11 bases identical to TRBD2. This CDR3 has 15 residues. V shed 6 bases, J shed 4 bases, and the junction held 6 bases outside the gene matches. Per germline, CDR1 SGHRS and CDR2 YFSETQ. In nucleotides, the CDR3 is TGCGCCAGCACCCCGGGACTAGCGGTATACAATGAGCAGTTCTTC. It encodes CASTPGLAVYNEQFF.

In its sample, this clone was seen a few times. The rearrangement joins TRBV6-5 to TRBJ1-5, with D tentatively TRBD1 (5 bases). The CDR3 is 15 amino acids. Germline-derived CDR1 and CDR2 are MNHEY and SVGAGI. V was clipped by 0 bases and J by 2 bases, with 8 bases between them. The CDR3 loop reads CASSYSIGGNQPQHF. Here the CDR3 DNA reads TGTGCCAGCAGTTACTCGATAGGGGGCAATCAGCCCCAGCATTTT.

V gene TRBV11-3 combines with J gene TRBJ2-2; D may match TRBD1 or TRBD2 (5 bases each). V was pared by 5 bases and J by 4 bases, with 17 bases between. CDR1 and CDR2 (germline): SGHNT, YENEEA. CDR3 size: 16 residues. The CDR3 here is CASSLHGGMSTGELFF. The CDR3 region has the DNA TGTGCCAGCAGCCTTCATGGGGGAATGTCCACCGGGGAGCTGTTTTTT.

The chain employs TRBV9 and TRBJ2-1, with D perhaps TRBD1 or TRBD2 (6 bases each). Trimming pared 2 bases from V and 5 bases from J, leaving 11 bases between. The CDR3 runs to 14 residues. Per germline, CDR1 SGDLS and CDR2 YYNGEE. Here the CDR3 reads CASSVWGDNNEQFF. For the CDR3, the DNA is TGTGCCAGCAGCGTGTGGGGGGACAACAATGAGCAGTTCTTC.

The CDR3 loop reads CASSRDRVGYEQYF. The CDR3, as DNA: TGTGCCAGCAGCCGTGACAGGGTAGGCTACGAGCAGTACTTC. The chain recombines TRBV5-4 with TRBJ2-7, with 7 bases that match TRBD1. The CDR3 has 14 amino acids. After removal of 4 bases from V and 3 bases from J, the junction contained 7 bases not matched to a gene. From germline, CDR1 is SGHNT and CDR2 YYREEE (reference sequence).

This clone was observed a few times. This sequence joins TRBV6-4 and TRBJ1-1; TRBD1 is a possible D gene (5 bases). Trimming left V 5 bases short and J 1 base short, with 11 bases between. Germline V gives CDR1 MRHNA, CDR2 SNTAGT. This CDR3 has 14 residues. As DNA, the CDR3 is TGTGCCAGCAGTCTCAGGGCGGAGAACACTGAAGCTTTCTTT. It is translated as CASSLRAENTEAFF.

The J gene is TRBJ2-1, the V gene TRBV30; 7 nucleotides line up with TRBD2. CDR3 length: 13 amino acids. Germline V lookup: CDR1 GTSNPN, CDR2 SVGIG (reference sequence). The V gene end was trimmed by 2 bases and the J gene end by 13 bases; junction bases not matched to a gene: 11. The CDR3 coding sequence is TGTGCCTGGAGTTTAGAGGAGACTAGCCCACAGTTCTTC. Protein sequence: CAWSLEETSPQFF.

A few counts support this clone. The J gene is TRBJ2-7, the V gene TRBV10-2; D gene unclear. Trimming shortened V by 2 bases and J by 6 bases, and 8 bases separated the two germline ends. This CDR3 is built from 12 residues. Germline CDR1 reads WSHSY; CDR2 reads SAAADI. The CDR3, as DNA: TGCGCCAGCAGTGAGGGTGGGTTCGAGCAGTACTTC. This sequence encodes CASSEGGFEQYF.